A selection of T cell receptor beta chains follows, all from one sample in a study of coeliac disease. Assay: immunoSEQ multiplex PCR; the TCRdb copy retains only in-frame clones and omits some. The profile covers several thousand clones, with 57% appearing a single time and 8.5% to 10% taken by the ten largest. Source material: intraepithelial lymphocytes from the gut. The receptors were sampled from a woman aged 55-69 years with celiac disease. Both conserved end residues are part of each CDR3. A D gene is named only where the DNA matches it firmly. Clone size is given for some rows only: seen once, a few or many times, or a class if the clone is expanded.

v_gene	j_gene	abundance	d_gene	CDR3aa	CDR3nt
TRBV6-5	TRBJ1-5	NA	NA	CASSPIGGNQPQHF	TGTGCCAGCAGCCCTATAGGGGGCAATCAGCCCCAGCATTTT
TRBV5-4	TRBJ1-2	few	TRBD1	CASSLQGQGNGYTF	TGTGCCAGCAGCTTGCAAGGACAGGGGAATGGCTACACCTTC
TRBV6-6	TRBJ2-3	NA	NA	CASSYVRGYDTDTQYF	TGTGCCAGCAGTTACGTCAGGGGCTATGACACAGATACGCAGTATTTT
TRBV7-9	TRBJ2-1	few	NA	CASSQVGGQFF	TGTGCCAGCAGCCAGGTGGGGGGACAGTTCTTC
TRBV11-2	TRBJ1-2	NA	NA	CASSTGRGYTF	TGTGCCAGCAGCACAGGACGTGGCTACACCTTC
TRBV6-1	TRBJ1-1	NA	NA	CASSKSGSTEAFF	TGTGCCAGCAGTAAATCGGGGAGCACTGAAGCTTTCTTT
TRBV5-4	TRBJ2-1	NA	TRBD2	CASRWSGDEQFF	TGTGCCAGCCGGTGGAGCGGGGATGAGCAGTTCTTC
TRBV6-1	TRBJ2-1	NA	TRBD2	CASSELAGGQNEQFF	TGTGCCAGCAGTGAACTAGCGGGAGGGCAGAATGAGCAGTTCTTC
TRBV6-1	TRBJ2-1	few	TRBD2	CASSEIPSGRAIEQFF	TGTGCCAGCAGTGAAATCCCAAGCGGGAGGGCCATTGAGCAGTTCTTC
TRBV28	TRBJ2-7	NA	NA	CASSGLDWPGYEQYF	TGTGCCAGCAGTGGATTGGACTGGCCGGGGTACGAGCAGTACTTC
TRBV5-6	TRBJ1-4	NA	TRBD1	CASSLDRGRHEKLFF	TGTGCCAGCAGCTTGGACAGGGGGCGGCATGAAAAACTGTTTTTT
TRBV27	TRBJ2-7	NA	NA	CASRGQNIYEQYF	TGTGCCAGCAGGGGACAAAATATCTACGAGCAGTACTTC
TRBV11-2	TRBJ1-2	NA	TRBD1	CASSLMDRGGYTF	TGTGCCAGCAGCCTGATGGACAGGGGCGGCTACACCTTC
TRBV19	TRBJ1-5	once	TRBD1	CASSIGQVNQPQHF	TGTGCCAGTAGTATCGGACAGGTCAATCAGCCCCAGCATTTT
TRBV7-9	TRBJ2-1	NA	TRBD1	CASDMGDRDNEQFF	TGTGCCAGCGATATGGGGGACAGGGACAATGAGCAGTTCTTC
TRBV6-5	TRBJ1-2	few	NA	CASSTTGYYGYTF	TGTGCCAGCAGTACCACAGGGTACTATGGCTACACCTTC
TRBV6-5	TRBJ1-2	once	TRBD1	CASRQGENSGYTF	TGTGCCAGCCGACAGGGAGAGAACAGTGGCTACACCTTC
TRBV2	TRBJ2-1	NA	NA	CASSLGQSPGIYNEQFF	TGTGCCAGCAGCCTCGGACAGTCTCCCGGAATATACAATGAGCAGTTCTTC
TRBV6-6	TRBJ2-1	few	TRBD2	CASKGLAGSHEQFF	TGTGCCAGCAAGGGACTAGCGGGCTCCCATGAGCAGTTCTTC
TRBV9	TRBJ2-3	NA	TRBD2	CASSVGRGGVDTQYF	TGTGCCAGCAGCGTGGGGCGGGGGGGCGTAGATACGCAGTATTTT
TRBV11-1	TRBJ2-2	NA	NA	CASSPRGGFGELFF	TGTGCCAGCAGCCCCCGCGGAGGGTTCGGGGAGCTGTTTTTT
TRBV9	TRBJ1-3	NA	NA	CASSPGGGGGNTIYF	TGTGCCAGCAGCCCGGGAGGGGGAGGTGGAAACACCATATATTTT
TRBV5-1	TRBJ1-6	NA	NA	CASSGSYNSPLHF	TGCGCCAGCTCCGGCTCCTATAATTCACCCCTCCACTTT
TRBV4-1	TRBJ2-7	NA	TRBD1	CASSPRQGGYEQYF	TGCGCCAGCAGCCCACGACAGGGCGGCTACGAGCAGTACTTC
TRBV16	TRBJ1-2	NA	NA	CASSHSAVGYGYTF	TGTGCCAGCAGCCACTCTGCAGTTGGCTATGGCTACACCTTC